The rows below give T cell receptor beta chains drawn from one sample of a study of response to subunit inactivated influenza vaccine. TCRdb analysed the RT-PCR reads with MiXCR anew, one entry per CDR3 protein. Of about 500,000 distinct CDR3 sequences in the sample, approximately 17% are singletons; the top ten hold over 2.5%. The sequencing here drew on CD4+ T cells sorted from PBMCs, taken approximately 25 months after vaccination. The receptors stem from a man aged 50-75 years who received an inactivated influenza vaccine. Both conserved end residues are part of each CDR3. The D gene is left open where the match is weak. Some rows mark clone size as missing; the rest say once, few, many or name a class of expanded clone.

TRBD2	many	TRBV28	TRBJ2-7	CASSTLWRESYEQYF	TGTGCCAGCAGTACCCTTTGGCGGGAGAGTTACGAGCAGTACTTC
TRBD1	NA	TRBV29-1	TRBJ1-5	CSVSGQDSNQPQHF	TGCAGCGTTTCCGGACAGGATAGCAATCAGCCCCAGCATTTT
NA	NA	TRBV12-3/TRBV12-4	TRBJ2-1	CASSPLENEQFF	TGTGCCAGCAGTCCGCTTGAGAATGAGCAGTTCTTC
NA	NA	TRBV20-1	TRBJ2-1	CSARAMGLKNSYNEQFF	TGCAGTGCTAGAGCGATGGGACTGAAAAACTCCTACAATGAGCAGTTCTTC
NA	many	TRBV3-1	TRBJ1-1	CASSPLGGTEAFF	TGTGCCAGCAGCCCCCTGGGGGGGACTGAAGCTTTCTTT
NA	many	TRBV5-1	TRBJ2-5	CASSLAPGQQETQYF	TGTGCTAGCAGCTTAGCACCGGGACAACAAGAGACCCAGTACTTC
NA	NA	TRBV12-3/TRBV12-4	TRBJ1-5	CASRAGTQNQPQHF	TGTGCCAGCAGAGCCGGGACACAGAATCAGCCCCAGCATTTT
NA	few	TRBV12-3/TRBV12-4	TRBJ2-1	CASSYSGPYNEQFF	TGTGCCAGCAGCTATAGCGGCCCATACAATGAGCAGTTCTTC
NA	NA	TRBV4-2	TRBJ2-2	CASSQVRTANTGELFF	TGTGCCAGCAGCCAAGTCAGGACAGCGAACACCGGGGAGCTGTTTTTT
NA	NA	TRBV12-3/TRBV12-4	TRBJ1-2	CASSSGTGMGKDGYTF	TGTGCCAGCAGTTCCGGGACCGGGATGGGGAAGGATGGCTACACCTTC
TRBD2	NA	TRBV12-3/TRBV12-4	TRBJ2-7	CASSFQRGGLDEQYF	TGTGCCAGCAGTTTCCAGCGGGGGGGCCTAGACGAGCAGTACTTC
TRBD2	NA	TRBV15	TRBJ2-3	CATSSRTSEWGTQYF	TGTGCCACCAGCAGCAGGACTAGCGAATGGGGTACGCAGTATTTT
NA	few	TRBV11-1	TRBJ2-7	CASSLAQPYEQYF	TGTGCCAGCAGCTTAGCACAGCCCTACGAGCAGTACTTC
NA	NA	TRBV5-1	TRBJ1-4	CASSPGGATNEKLFF	TGCGCCAGCAGCCCCGGGGGGGCCACTAATGAAAAACTGTTTTTT
TRBD1	many	TRBV7-2	TRBJ1-5	CASGDRVNQPQHF	TGTGCCAGCGGGGACAGGGTAAATCAGCCCCAGCATTTT
TRBD2	few	TRBV5-1	TRBJ2-3	CASSLTTSGVTDTQYF	TGCGCCAGCAGCTTGACGACTAGCGGGGTAACAGATACGCAGTATTTT
NA	few	TRBV14	TRBJ2-3	CASSQGHTQYF	TGTGCCAGCAGCCAAGGTCATACGCAGTATTTT
NA	few	TRBV12-3/TRBV12-4	TRBJ2-4	CASSGARGGKNIQYF	TGTGCCAGCAGTGGCGCGCGGGGTGGCAAAAACATTCAGTACTTC
NA	NA	TRBV3-1	TRBJ2-7	CASSQGTSLDYEQYF	TGTGCCAGCAGCCAAGGTACTAGCCTGGACTACGAGCAGTACTTC
NA	NA	TRBV29-1	TRBJ2-3	CSVVSRDTQYF	TGCAGCGTTGTTTCGAGAGATACGCAGTATTTT
NA	NA	TRBV20-1	TRBJ2-2	CSAPLPQNTGELFF	TGCAGTGCCCCCTTGCCCCAGAACACCGGGGAGCTGTTTTTT
NA	few	TRBV6-2/TRBV6-3	TRBJ1-5	CASSSPPSQPQHF	TGTGCCAGCAGTAGCCCCCCGAGTCAGCCCCAGCATTTT
NA	few	TRBV19	TRBJ2-7	CASSIHPSRGSYEQYF	TGTGCCAGTAGTATCCATCCCTCGAGGGGGTCCTACGAGCAGTACTTC
NA	NA	TRBV5-3	TRBJ2-1	CARSFCGVCYNEQFF	TGTGCCAGAAGCTTTTGCGGGGTATGCTACAATGAGCAGTTCTTC
NA	few	TRBV14	TRBJ1-6	CASSQENRGAPLHF	TGTGCCAGCAGCCAAGAAAACCGCGGTGCACCCCTCCACTTT
TRBD1	NA	TRBV4-3	TRBJ2-7	CASSRGQGRNHEQYF	TGCGCCAGCAGTCGCGGACAGGGAAGGAACCACGAGCAGTACTTC
NA	NA	TRBV7-2	TRBJ1-2	CASNNLGRVYGYTF	TGTGCCAGCAACAACCTTGGGAGGGTCTATGGCTACACCTTC
TRBD2	NA	TRBV30	TRBJ2-3	CAWTPRGLASDTQYF	TGTGCCTGGACTCCCCGGGGACTAGCGTCAGATACGCAGTATTTT
TRBD1	NA	TRBV5-1	TRBJ2-6	CASSWTGGTGANVLTF	TGCGCCAGCAGCTGGACAGGGGGAACTGGGGCCAACGTCCTGACTTTC
NA	many	TRBV5-1	TRBJ2-5	CASSGSDQETQYF	TGCGCCAGCAGCGGGTCAGACCAAGAGACCCAGTACTTC
NA	few	TRBV6-5	TRBJ2-3	CASRYPDSTDTQYF	TGTGCCAGCAGATACCCTGATAGCACAGATACGCAGTATTTT
NA	NA	TRBV3-1	TRBJ2-7	CASSQDPLAWLHEQYF	TGTGCCAGCAGCCAAGATCCCCTAGCCTGGTTACACGAGCAGTACTTC
NA	NA	TRBV12-3/TRBV12-4	TRBJ2-3	CASSFKGPRVADTQYF	TGTGCCAGCAGTTTTAAAGGGCCTCGAGTTGCAGATACGCAGTATTTT
NA	NA	TRBV20-1	TRBJ1-5	CSAIQGNDQPQHF	TGCAGTGCTATCCAGGGGAATGATCAGCCCCAGCATTTT
NA	once	TRBV15	TRBJ2-2	CATSRDLGTPNTGELFF	TGTGCCACCAGCAGAGATCTTGGGACCCCGAACACCGGGGAGCTGTTTTTT
NA	few	TRBV19	TRBJ2-5	CASSIGGTLMETQYF	TGTGCCAGTAGTATAGGGGGGACCCTGATGGAGACCCAGTACTTC
TRBD1	few	TRBV20-1	TRBJ1-2	CSAPQGGSGYGYTF	TGCAGTGCACCCCAAGGGGGCTCGGGCTATGGCTACACCTTC
NA	few	TRBV23-1	TRBJ1-5	CASSQSRPPANNQPQHF	TGCGCCAGCAGTCAATCGAGACCCCCGGCCAACAATCAGCCCCAGCATTTT
NA	NA	TRBV20-1	TRBJ2-2	CSASPGANTGELFF	TGCAGTGCTAGTCCTGGCGCGAACACCGGGGAGCTGTTTTTT
NA	few	TRBV7-9	TRBJ1-6	CASSLDANAPLHF	TGTGCCAGCAGCTTAGATGCCAACGCACCCCTCCACTTT
NA	few	TRBV3-1	TRBJ1-5	CASSRQMGGNQPQHF	TGTGCCAGCAGCCGCCAAATGGGGGGCAATCAGCCCCAGCATTTT
NA	NA	TRBV10-3	TRBJ1-5	CAISESTEVQPQHF	TGTGCCATCAGTGAGTCGACAGAGGTCCAGCCCCAGCATTTT